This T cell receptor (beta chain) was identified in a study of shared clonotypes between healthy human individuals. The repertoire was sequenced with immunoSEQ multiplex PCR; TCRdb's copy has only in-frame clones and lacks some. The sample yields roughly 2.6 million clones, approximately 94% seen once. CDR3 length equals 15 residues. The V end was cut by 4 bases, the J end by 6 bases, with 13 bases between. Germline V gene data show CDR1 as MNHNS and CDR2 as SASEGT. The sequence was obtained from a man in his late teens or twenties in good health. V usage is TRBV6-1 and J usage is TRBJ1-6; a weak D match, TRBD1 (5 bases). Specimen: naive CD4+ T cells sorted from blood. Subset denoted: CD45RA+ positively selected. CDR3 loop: CASSVQGFGNSPLHF. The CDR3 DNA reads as TGTGCCAGCAGTGTCCAGGGCTTTGGTAATTCACCCCTCCACTTT.